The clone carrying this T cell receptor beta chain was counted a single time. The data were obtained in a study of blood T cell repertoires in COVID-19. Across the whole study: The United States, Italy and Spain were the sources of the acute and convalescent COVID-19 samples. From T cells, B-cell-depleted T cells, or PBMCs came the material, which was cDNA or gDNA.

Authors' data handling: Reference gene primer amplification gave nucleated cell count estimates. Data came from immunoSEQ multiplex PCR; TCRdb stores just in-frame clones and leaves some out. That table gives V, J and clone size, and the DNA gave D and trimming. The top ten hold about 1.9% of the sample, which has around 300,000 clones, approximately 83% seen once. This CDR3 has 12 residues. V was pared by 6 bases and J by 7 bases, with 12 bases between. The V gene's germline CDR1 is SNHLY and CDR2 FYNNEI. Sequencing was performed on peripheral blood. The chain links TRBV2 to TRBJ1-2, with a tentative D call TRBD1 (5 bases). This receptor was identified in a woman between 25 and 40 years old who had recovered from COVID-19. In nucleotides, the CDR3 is TGTGCCAGCAGCCCAACCGGGGGTGGCTACACCTTC. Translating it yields CASSPTGGGYTF.